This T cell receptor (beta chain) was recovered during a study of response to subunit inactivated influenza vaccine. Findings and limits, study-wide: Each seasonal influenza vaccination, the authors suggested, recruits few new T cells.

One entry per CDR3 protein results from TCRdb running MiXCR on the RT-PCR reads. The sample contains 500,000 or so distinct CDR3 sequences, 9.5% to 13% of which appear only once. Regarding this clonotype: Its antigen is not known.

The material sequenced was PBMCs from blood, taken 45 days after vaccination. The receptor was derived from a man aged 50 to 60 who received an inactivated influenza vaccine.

The CDR3 DNA sequence: TGTGCCAGCAGCTTACGACTAGCGGGCACCTACAATGAGCAGTTCTTC. Translation: CASSLRLAGTYNEQFF. This chain connects TRBV7-9 to TRBJ2-1, with TRBD2 matching 10 bases. V gave up 2 bases and J gave up 2 bases; unmatched junction bases: 3. Germline loops: CDR1 SEHNR, CDR2 FQNEAQ (reference sequence). This CDR3 is 16 amino acids long. The whole variable domain, filled in from reference TRBV7-9 and TRBJ2-1, reads DTGVSQNPRHKITKRGQNVTFRCDPISEHNRLYWYRQTLGQGPEFLTYFQNEAQLEKSRLLSDRFSAERPKGSFSTLEIQRTEQGDSAMYLCASSLRLAGTYNEQFFGPGTRLTVL.